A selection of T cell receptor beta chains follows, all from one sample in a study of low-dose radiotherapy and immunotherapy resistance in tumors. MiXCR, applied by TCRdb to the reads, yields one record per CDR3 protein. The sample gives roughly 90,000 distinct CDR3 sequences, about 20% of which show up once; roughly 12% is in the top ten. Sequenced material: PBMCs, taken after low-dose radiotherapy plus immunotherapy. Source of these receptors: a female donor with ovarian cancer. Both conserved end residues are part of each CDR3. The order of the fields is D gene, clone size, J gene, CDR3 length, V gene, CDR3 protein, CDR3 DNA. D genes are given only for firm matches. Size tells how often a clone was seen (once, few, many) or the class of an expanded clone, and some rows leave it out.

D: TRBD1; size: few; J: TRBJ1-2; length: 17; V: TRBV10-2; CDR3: CASIQTGTGNARYGYTF; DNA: TGCGCCAGCATTCAAACCGGGACAGGGAATGCGAGATATGGCTACACCTTC
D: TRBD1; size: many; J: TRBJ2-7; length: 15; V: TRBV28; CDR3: CASSLMGQGAYEQYF; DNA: TGTGCCAGCAGTTTAATGGGACAGGGGGCTTACGAGCAGTACTTC
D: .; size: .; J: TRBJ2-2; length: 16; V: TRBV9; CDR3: CASSVIGSGTTGELFF; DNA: TGTGCCAGCAGCGTAATAGGAAGTGGAACCACCGGGGAGCTGTTTTTT
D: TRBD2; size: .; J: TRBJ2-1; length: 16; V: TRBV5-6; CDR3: CASSLSKRGIYNEQFF; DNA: TGTGCCAGCAGCTTGAGTAAGCGGGGGATATACAATGAGCAGTTCTTC
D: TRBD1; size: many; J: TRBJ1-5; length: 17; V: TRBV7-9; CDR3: CASSFGDRGYSNQPQHF; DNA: TGTGCCAGCAGCTTTGGTGACAGGGGATATAGCAATCAGCCCCAGCATTTT
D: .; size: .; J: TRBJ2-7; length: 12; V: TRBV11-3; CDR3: CASSLLAGEQYF; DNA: TGTGCCAGCAGCTTGTTGGCGGGGGAGCAGTACTTC
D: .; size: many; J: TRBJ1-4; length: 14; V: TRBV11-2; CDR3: CASSLTGLNEKLFF; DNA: TGTGCCAGCAGCCTTACCGGACTGAACGAAAAACTGTTTTTT
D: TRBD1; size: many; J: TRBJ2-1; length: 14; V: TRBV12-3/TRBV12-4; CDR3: CASSPRTGGGEQFF; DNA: TGTGCCAGCAGTCCTCGGACAGGGGGAGGTGAGCAGTTCTTC
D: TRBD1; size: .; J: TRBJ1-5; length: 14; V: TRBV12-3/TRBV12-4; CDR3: CASTADRVYQPQHF; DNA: TGTGCCAGCACCGCTGACAGGGTCTATCAGCCCCAGCATTTT
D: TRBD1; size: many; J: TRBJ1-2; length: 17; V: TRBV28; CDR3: CASSFEGQGLPLYGYTF; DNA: TGTGCCAGCAGTTTTGAGGGACAGGGTCTCCCTCTCTATGGCTACACCTTC
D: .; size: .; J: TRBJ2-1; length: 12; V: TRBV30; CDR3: CAWISTYNEQFF; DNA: TGTGCCTGGATATCCACTTACAATGAGCAGTTCTTC
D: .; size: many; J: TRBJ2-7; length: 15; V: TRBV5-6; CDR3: CASGSEGQTLYEQYF; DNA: TGTGCCAGCGGGTCGGAGGGACAGACCCTCTACGAGCAGTACTTC
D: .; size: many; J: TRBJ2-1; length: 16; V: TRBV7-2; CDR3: CASSLVSGSSYNEQFF; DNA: TGTGCCAGCAGCTTAGTATCGGGGAGCTCCTACAATGAGCAGTTCTTC
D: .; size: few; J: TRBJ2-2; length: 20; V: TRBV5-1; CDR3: CASSLATRAGVGGNTGELFF; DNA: TGCGCCAGCAGCTTGGCAACCAGGGCTGGGGTTGGAGGGAACACCGGGGAGCTGTTTTTT
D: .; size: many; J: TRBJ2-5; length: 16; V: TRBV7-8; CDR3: CASSPVGLDGEETQYF; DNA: TGTGCCAGCAGCCCCGTCGGTTTGGACGGGGAAGAGACCCAGTACTTC
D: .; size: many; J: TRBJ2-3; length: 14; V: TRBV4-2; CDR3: CASSQASSPDTQYF; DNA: TGTGCCAGCAGCCAAGCGAGTAGCCCAGATACGCAGTATTTT
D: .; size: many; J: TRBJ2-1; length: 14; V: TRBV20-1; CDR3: CSARPGTTIQGQFF; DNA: TGCAGTGCTAGACCAGGGACTACCATACAGGGGCAGTTCTTC
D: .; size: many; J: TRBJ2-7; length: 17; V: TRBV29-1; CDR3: CSVAGTSWPTRAYEQYF; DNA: TGCAGCGTTGCGGGAACTAGTTGGCCTACCCGCGCCTACGAGCAGTACTTC
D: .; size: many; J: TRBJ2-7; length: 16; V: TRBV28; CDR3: CASSHPRGGTPYEQYF; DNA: TGTGCCAGCAGCCACCCCCGGGGCGGGACCCCCTACGAGCAGTACTTC
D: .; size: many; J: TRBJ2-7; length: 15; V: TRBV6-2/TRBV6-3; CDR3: CASSLGQGFGYEQYF; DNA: TGTGCCAGCAGTTTAGGGCAGGGCTTTGGATACGAGCAGTACTTC
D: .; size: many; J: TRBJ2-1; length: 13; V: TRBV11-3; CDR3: CASSSFASNEQFF; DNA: TGTGCCAGCAGCTCCTTCGCATCCAATGAGCAGTTCTTC
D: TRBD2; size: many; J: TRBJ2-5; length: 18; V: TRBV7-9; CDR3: CASSPPKLLAGPQDTQYF; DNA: TGTGCCAGCAGCCCGCCAAAACTACTAGCGGGGCCCCAAGATACCCAGTACTTC
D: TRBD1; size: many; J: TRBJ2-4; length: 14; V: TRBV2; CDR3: CASSPGTGWDIQYF; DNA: TGTGCCAGCTCCCCAGGGACAGGATGGGACATTCAGTACTTC
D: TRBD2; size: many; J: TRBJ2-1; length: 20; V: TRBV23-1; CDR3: CASSQTFERDRFHSYNEQFF; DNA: TGCGCCAGCAGTCAGACCTTTGAGCGGGACCGATTCCACTCCTACAATGAGCAGTTCTTC
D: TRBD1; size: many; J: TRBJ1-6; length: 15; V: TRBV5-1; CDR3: CASSRSGTVNSPLHF; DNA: TGCGCCAGCAGCCGTTCCGGGACAGTTAATTCACCCCTCCACTTT
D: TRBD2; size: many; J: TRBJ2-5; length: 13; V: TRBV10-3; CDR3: CATTSGSSETQYF; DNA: TGTGCCACAACTAGCGGGAGTTCAGAGACCCAGTACTTC
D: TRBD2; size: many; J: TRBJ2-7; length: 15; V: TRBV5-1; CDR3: CASSFGSGLSYEQYF; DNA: TGCGCCAGCAGCTTTGGTAGCGGGCTCTCCTACGAGCAGTACTTC
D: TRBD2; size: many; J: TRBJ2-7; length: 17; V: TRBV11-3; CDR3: CASSLQGLAGAVYEQYF; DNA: TGTGCCAGCAGCTTACAGGGGCTAGCGGGAGCCGTATACGAGCAGTACTTC
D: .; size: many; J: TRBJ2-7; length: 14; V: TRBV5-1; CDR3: CASSPGQSSYEQYF; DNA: TGCGCCAGCAGCCCCGGACAGAGCTCCTACGAGCAGTACTTC
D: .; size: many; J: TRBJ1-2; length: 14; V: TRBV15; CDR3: CATSGGQTTYGYTF; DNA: TGTGCCACCAGCGGCGGGCAGACTACCTATGGCTACACCTTC
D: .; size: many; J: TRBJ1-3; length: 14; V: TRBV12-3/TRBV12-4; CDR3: CASSRRVSGNTIYF; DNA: TGTGCCAGCAGCAGGCGGGTTTCTGGAAACACCATATATTTT
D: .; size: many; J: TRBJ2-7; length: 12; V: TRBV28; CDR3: CASSPWESRQYF; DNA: TGTGCCAGCAGTCCCTGGGAGTCGCGGCAGTACTTC
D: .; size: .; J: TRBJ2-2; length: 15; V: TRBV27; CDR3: CASSFGQGSTGELFF; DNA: TGTGCCAGCAGTTTTGGGCAGGGCTCCACCGGGGAGCTGTTTTTT
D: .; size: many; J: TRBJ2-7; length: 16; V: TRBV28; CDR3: CASSPAGAPGLYEQYF; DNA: TGTGCCAGCAGTCCGGCCGGGGCCCCGGGCCTCTACGAGCAGTACTTC
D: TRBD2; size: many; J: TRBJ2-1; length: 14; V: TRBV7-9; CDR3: CASSPSAGVLEQFF; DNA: TGTGCCAGCAGCCCCTCAGCGGGAGTTCTTGAGCAGTTCTTC
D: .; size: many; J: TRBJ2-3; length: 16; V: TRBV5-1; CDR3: CASSLGSSRDTDTQYF; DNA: TGCGCCAGCAGCTTAGGGAGCTCACGCGACACAGATACGCAGTATTTT
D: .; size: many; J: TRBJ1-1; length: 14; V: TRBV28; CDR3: CASTPGGGITEAFF; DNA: TGTGCCAGCACCCCCGGAGGCGGGATAACTGAAGCTTTCTTT
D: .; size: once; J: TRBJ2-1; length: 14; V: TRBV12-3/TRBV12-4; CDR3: CASTVSGGGNEQFF; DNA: TGTGCCAGCACGGTCAGCGGAGGAGGAAATGAGCAGTTCTTC
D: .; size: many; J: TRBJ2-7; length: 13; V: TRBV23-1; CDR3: CALRGRASYEQYF; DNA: TGCGCCCTACGGGGGCGGGCCTCCTACGAGCAGTACTTC
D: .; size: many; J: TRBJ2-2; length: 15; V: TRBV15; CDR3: CATSRAKSNTGELFF; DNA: TGTGCCACCAGCAGGGCCAAGAGTAACACCGGGGAGCTGTTTTTT
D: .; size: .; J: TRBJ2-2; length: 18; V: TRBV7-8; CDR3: CASSLARGGADTGELFFF; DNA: .
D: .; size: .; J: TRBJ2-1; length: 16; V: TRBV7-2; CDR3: CASSPRTTGSVNEQFF; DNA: TGTGCCAGCAGCCCGCGGACGACAGGATCGGTCAATGAGCAGTTCTTC
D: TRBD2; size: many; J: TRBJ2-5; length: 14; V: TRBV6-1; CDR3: CASSESRGGETQYF; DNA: TGTGCCAGCAGTGAGTCCCGCGGGGGAGAGACCCAGTACTTC
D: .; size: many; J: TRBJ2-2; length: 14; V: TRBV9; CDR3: CASSVGRVTGELFF; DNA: TGTGCCAGCAGCGTAGGAAGGGTTACCGGGGAGCTGTTTTTT
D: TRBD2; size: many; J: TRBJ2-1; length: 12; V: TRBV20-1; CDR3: CSPLTSDNEQFF; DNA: TGCAGCCCTCTAACTAGCGACAATGAGCAGTTCTTC
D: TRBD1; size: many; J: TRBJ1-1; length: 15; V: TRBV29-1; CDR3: CSVRTRDRAYPEAFF; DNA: TGCAGCGTCCGAACCCGGGACAGGGCCTACCCTGAAGCTTTCTTT
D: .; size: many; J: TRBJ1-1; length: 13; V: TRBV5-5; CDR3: CASSLLWNTEAFF; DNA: TGTGCCAGCAGCTTGCTGTGGAACACTGAAGCTTTCTTT
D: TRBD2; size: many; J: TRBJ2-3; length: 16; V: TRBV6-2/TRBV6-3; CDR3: CASHEVAGGHTDTQYF; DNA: TGTGCCAGCCACGAAGTAGCGGGAGGGCACACAGATACGCAGTATTTT
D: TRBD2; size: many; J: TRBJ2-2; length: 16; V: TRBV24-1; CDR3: CATSPGTRMGTGELFF; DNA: TGTGCCACCAGCCCCGGGACTAGAATGGGAACCGGGGAGCTGTTTTTT
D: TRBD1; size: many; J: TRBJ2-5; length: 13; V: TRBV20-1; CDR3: CSAARTGEETQYF; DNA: TGCAGTGCTGCCCGGACAGGGGAGGAGACCCAGTACTTC
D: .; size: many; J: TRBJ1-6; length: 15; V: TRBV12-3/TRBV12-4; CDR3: CASSDGSGGNSPLHF; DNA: TGTGCCAGCAGTGACGGATCCGGGGGCAATTCACCCCTCCACTTT
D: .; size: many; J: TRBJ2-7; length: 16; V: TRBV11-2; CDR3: CASSLDLGRASYEQYF; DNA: TGTGCCAGCAGCTTAGATCTGGGCAGGGCCTCCTACGAGCAGTACTTC
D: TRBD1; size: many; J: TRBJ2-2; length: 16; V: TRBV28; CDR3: CASSPWTGPGTGELFF; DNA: TGTGCCAGCAGTCCCTGGACAGGGCCGGGAACCGGGGAGCTGTTTTTT
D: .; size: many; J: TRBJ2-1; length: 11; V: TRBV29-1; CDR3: CSVEKYNEQFF; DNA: TGCAGCGTTGAGAAGTACAATGAGCAGTTCTTC
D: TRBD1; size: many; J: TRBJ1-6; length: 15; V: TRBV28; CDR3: CASSPLDRDHSPLHF; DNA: TGTGCCAGCAGTCCCCTAGACAGGGATCATTCACCCCTCCACTTT
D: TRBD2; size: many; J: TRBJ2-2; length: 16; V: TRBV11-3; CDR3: CASSLASGGSTGELFF; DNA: TGTGCCAGCAGCTTAGCTAGCGGGGGCTCCACCGGGGAGCTGTTTTTT
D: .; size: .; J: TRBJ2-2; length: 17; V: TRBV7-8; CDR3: CASSLIQGGITGELFFF; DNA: .
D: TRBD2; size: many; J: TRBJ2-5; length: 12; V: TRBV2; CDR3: CASSRRGTRQYF; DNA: TGTGCCAGCAGCCGAAGAGGGACTAGGCAGTACTTC
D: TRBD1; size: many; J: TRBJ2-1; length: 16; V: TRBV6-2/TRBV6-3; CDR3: CASSPPTGTGFNEQFF; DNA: TGTGCCAGCAGCCCACCTACCGGGACAGGGTTCAATGAGCAGTTCTTC
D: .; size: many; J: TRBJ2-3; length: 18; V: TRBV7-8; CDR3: CASSWFPNLPPSTDTQYF; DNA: TGTGCCAGCAGCTGGTTCCCCAACTTACCGCCTAGCACAGATACGCAGTATTTT